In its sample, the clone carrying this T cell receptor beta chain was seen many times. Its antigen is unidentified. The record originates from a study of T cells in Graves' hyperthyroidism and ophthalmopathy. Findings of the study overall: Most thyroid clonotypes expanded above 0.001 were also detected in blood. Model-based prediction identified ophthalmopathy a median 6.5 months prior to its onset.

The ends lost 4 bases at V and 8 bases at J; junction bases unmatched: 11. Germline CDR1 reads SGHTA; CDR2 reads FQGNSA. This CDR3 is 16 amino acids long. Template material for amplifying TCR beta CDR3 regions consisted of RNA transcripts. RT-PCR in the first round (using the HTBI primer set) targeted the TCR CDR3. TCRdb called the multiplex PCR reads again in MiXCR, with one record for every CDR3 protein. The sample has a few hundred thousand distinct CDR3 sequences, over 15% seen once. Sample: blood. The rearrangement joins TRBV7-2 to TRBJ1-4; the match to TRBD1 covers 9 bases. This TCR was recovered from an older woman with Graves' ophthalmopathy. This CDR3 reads CASSSVTGTGQEKLFF. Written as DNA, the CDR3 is TGTGCCAGCAGCTCCGTCACCGGGACAGGGCAAGAAAAACTGTTTTTT.